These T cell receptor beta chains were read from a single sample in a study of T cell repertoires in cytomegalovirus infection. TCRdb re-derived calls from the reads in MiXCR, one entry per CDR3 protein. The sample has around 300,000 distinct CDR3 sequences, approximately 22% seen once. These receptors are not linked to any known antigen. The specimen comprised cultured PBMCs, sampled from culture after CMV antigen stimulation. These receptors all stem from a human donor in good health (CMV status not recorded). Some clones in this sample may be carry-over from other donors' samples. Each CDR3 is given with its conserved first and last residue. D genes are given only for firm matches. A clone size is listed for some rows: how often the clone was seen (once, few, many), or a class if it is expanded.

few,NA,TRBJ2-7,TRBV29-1,CSVVRPPGVEQYF,TGCAGCGTTGTCCGCCCCCCCGGCGTCGAGCAGTACTTC
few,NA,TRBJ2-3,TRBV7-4,CASSPPIRGNMDTQYF,TGTGCCAGCAGCCCCCCGATCAGGGGCAATATGGATACGCAGTATTTT
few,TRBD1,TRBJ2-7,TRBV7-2,CASSSPGQLTEQYF,TGTGCCAGCAGCTCACCGGGACAGCTTACAGAGCAGTACTTC
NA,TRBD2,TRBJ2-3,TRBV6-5,CARKGRGQYF,TGTGCCAGAAAGGGGAGGGGGCAGTATTTT
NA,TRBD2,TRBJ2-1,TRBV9,CASSREGSGSSYNEQFF,TGTGCCAGCAGCAGAGAAGGTAGCGGGAGCTCCTACAATGAGCAGTTCTTC
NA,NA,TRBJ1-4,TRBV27,CASSSNVYEKLFF,TGTGCCAGCAGTTCCAACGTTTATGAAAAACTGTTTTTT
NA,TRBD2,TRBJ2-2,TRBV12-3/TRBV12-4,CATREGTAGLAGTGELFF,TGTGCCACCAGAGAAGGGACCGCAGGTCTAGCGGGCACCGGGGAGCTGTTTTTT
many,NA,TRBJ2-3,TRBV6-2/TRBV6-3,CASSYEGGGSTDTQYF,TGTGCCAGCAGTTACGAGGGCGGCGGGAGCACAGATACGCAGTATTTT
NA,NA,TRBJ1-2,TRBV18,CASSPRRASNYGYTF,TGTGCCAGCTCACCACGCAGGGCCTCTAACTATGGCTACACCTTC
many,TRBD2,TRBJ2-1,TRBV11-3,CASSYRREGPLHEQFF,TGTGCCAGCAGCTACCGCCGGGAGGGCCCCTTACATGAGCAGTTCTTC
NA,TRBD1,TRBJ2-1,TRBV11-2,CASSLAGQSYNEQFF,TGTGCCAGCAGCTTAGCGGGACAGTCCTACAATGAGCAGTTCTTC